This T cell receptor (beta chain) emerged from a study of T cell repertoires in cytomegalovirus infection. Study in general: CMV epitopes in the study were HLA-C-restricted (recently identified) and HLA-B-restricted (well studied).

TCRdb fed the reads into MiXCR, producing one record per CDR3 protein. The sample yields 360,000 or so distinct CDR3 sequences, roughly 34% seen once. Trimming removed 8 bases at V and 4 bases at J, with 9 bases between. Germline V lookup: CDR1 SEHNR, CDR2 FQNEAQ (reference sequence). There are 12 residues in the CDR3. This clonotype turned up a few times. The antigen is not known. Here the sequenced sample was cultured PBMCs, taken from culture after CMV antigen stimulation. The clonotype was recovered from a human donor in good health (CMV status not recorded). Some clones in this sample may be carry-over from other donors' samples. The rearrangement uses TRBV7-9 and TRBJ1-5; a weak D match, TRBD1 (5 bases). The DNA of the CDR3 is TGTGCCAGCGGGACGGCTAATCAGCCCCAGCATTTT. Protein product: CASGTANQPQHF.